This T cell receptor (beta chain) stems from a study of blood T cell repertoires in COVID-19. The CDR3 has 13 amino acids. Trimming left V 8 bases short and J 7 bases short, with 17 bases between. Per the germline V gene, CDR1 is MNHEY and CDR2 is SMNVEV (reference sequence). Sequencing used immunoSEQ multiplex PCR; TCRdb keeps in-frame clones, though not all of them. This table has 240,000 or so clones, roughly 80% appearing once. This clonotype was sampled from a woman aged 18-29 years with acute or convalescent COVID-19. Sequencing was done on a sample of peripheral blood. J is TRBJ1-2 and V is TRBV27, with D unresolved. CDR3 residues: CASPPKAEVGYTF. CDR3 DNA sequence: TGTGCCAGCCCACCGAAAGCGGAGGTTGGCTACACCTTC.